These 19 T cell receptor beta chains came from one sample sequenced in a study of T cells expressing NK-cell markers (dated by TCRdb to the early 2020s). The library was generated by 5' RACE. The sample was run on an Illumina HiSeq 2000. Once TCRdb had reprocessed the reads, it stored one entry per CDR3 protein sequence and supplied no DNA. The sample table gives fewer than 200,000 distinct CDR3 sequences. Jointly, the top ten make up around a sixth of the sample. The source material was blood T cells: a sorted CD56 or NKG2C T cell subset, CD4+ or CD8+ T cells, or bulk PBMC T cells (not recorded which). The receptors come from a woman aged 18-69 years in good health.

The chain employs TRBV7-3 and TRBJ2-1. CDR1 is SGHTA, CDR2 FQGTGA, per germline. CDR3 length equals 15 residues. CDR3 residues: CASSFSRSSYNEQFF.

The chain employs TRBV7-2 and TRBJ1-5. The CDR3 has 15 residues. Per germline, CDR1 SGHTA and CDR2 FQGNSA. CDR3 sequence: CASSLPGLANQPQHF.

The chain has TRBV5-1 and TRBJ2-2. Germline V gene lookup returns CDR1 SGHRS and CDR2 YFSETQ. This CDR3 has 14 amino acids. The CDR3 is CASSLGDELGELFF.

The CDR3 sequence is CSVEDGGTSGNNEQFF. J is TRBJ2-1 and V is TRBV29-1; TCRdb names TRBD2, which stays unverified in the absence of DNA. This CDR3 spans 16 amino acids. Germline CDR1 SQVTM, CDR2 ANQGSEA.

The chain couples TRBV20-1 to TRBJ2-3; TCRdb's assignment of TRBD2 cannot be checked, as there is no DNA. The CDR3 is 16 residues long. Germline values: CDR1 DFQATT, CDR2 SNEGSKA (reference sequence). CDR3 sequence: CSASPQAGRGTDTQYF.

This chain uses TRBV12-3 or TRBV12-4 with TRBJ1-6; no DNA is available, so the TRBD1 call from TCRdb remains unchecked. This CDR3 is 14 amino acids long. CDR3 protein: CASRSQGLDSPLHF.

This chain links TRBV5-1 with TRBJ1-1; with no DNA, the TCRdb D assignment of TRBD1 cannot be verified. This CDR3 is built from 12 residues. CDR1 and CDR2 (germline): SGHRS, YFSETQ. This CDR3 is CASSQGETEAFF. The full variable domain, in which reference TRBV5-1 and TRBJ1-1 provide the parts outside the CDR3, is KAGVTQTPRYLIKTRGQQVTLSCSPISGHRSVSWYQQTPGQGLQFLFEYFSETQRNKGNFPGRFSGRQFSNSRSEMNVSTLELGDSALYLCASSQGETEAFFGQGTRLTVV.

CDR3 sequence reads: CASSSLDLAGGLDEQFF. The V and J genes are TRBV12-3 or TRBV12-4 and TRBJ2-1; TCRdb calls TRBD2, which cannot be checked without DNA. CDR3 length: 17 residues.

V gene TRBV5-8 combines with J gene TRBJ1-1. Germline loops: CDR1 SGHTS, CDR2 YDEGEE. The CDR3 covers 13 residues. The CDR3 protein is CASSFNKNTEAFF.

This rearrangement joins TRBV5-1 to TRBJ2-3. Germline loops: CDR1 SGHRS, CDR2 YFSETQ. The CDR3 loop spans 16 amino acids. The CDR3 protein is CASSLGSVLSTDTQYF. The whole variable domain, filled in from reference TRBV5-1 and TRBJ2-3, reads KAGVTQTPRYLIKTRGQQVTLSCSPISGHRSVSWYQQTPGQGLQFLFEYFSETQRNKGNFPGRFSGRQFSNSRSEMNVSTLELGDSALYLCASSLGSVLSTDTQYFGPGTRLTVL.

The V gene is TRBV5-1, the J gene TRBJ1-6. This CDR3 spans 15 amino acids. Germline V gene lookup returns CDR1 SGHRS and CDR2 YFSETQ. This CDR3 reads CASSDVRAGNSPLHF. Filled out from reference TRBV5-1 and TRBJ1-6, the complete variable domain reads KAGVTQTPRYLIKTRGQQVTLSCSPISGHRSVSWYQQTPGQGLQFLFEYFSETQRNKGNFPGRFSGRQFSNSRSEMNVSTLELGDSALYLCASSDVRAGNSPLHFGNGTRLTVT.

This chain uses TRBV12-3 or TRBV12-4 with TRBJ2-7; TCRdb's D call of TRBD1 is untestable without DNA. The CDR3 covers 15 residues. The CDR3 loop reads CASSLALGRGYEQYF.

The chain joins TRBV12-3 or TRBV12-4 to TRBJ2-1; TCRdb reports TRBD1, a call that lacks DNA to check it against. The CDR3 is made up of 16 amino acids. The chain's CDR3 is CASSPARGRGNNEQFF.

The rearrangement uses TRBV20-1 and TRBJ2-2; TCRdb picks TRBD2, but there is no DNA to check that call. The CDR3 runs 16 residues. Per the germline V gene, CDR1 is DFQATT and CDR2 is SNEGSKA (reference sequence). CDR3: CSARELAGGPQRELFF.

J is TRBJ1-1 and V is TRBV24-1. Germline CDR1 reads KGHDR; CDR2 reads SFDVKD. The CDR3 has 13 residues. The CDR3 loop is CATSDLLSTEAFF.

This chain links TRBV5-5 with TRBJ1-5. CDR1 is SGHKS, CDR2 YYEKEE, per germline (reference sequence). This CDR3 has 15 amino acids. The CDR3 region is CASSFGSGANQPQHF.

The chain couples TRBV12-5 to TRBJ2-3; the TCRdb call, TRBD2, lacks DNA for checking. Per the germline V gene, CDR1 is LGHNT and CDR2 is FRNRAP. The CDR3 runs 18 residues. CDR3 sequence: CASGSILAGGLRTDTQYF.

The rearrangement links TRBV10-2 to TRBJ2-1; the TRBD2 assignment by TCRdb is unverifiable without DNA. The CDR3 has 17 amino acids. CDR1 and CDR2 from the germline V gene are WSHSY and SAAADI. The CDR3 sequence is CASSLTSGGPSYNEQFF.

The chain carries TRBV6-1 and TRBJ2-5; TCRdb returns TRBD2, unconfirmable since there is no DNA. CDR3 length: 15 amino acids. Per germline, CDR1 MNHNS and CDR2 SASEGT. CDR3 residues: CASIRLAGSGETQYF.